The next 23 T cell receptor beta chains were all read from a single sample in a study of blood T cell repertoires in COVID-19. The method was immunoSEQ multiplex PCR; TCRdb's version includes in-frame clones alone and lacks a portion of them. This table holds about 230,000 clones, 80% to 90% found once. The sample consisted of PBMCs or T cells enriched from blood (not recorded which). The origin of the receptors is a woman aged 30 to 39 who had been exposed to COVID-19.

The CDR3 DNA is TGTGCCAGCAGCTTGGGACAGGGAAGAGGGGACTACGAGCAGTACTTC. Protein sequence: CASSLGQGRGDYEQYF. The rearrangement uses TRBV7-9 and TRBJ2-7; 9 bases match TRBD1. The CDR3 totals 16 residues. Losses at the gene ends were 3 bases for V and 3 bases for J; bases not matched to a gene: 9. Germline CDR1 reads SEHNR; CDR2 reads FQNEAQ (reference sequence).

This clone was seen once. V and J are TRBV11-2 and TRBJ2-3, with 13 positions matching TRBD2. Germline CDR1 SGHAT, CDR2 FQNNGV. CDR3 length: 16 residues. V shed 5 bases, J shed 2 bases, and the junction held 4 bases outside the gene matches. In nucleotides, the CDR3 is TGTGCCAGCAGCCGGACTAGCGGGAGATTCACAGATACGCAGTATTTT. Translating gives CASSRTSGRFTDTQYF.

The gene calls are TRBV6-4 and TRBJ1-6, with a tentative D call TRBD1 (6 bases). Germline loops: CDR1 MRHNA, CDR2 SNTAGT. V gave up 4 bases and J gave up 5 bases, with 6 bases separating them. The length of the CDR3 is 13 residues. CDR3 loop: CASSGDNNSPLHF. Here the CDR3 DNA reads TGTGCCAGCAGTGGGGACAATAATTCACCCCTCCACTTT.

The rearrangement uses TRBV18 and TRBJ2-7, with D uncertain. Trimming took off 5 bases at V and 3 bases at J, with 17 bases between the two ends. In germline, CDR1 is KGHSH, CDR2 LQKENI. CDR3 length: 15 amino acids. CDR3 in DNA: TGTGCCAGCTCAAATGTGAAACAGAAAAGCTACGAGCAGTACTTC. As protein: CASSNVKQKSYEQYF.

V gene TRBV2 combines with J gene TRBJ1-1, with 7 positions matching TRBD1. After removal of 6 bases from V and 0 bases from J, the junction contained 16 bases not matched to a gene. The CDR3 is made up of 18 amino acids. The V gene's germline CDR1 is SNHLY and CDR2 FYNNEI. CDR3 nucleotide sequence: TGTGCCAGCAGCCTTAGGACAGGCGCCGTGAGGGTGAACACTGAAGCTTTCTTT. Amino acid sequence: CASSLRTGAVRVNTEAFF.

The chain uses TRBV23-1 and TRBJ2-7; D is perhaps TRBD1 (5 bases). TRBV23-1 qualifies as an ORF whose function is uncertain. The V gene lost 5 bases and the J gene lost 3 bases, with 20 bases spanning the gap. The CDR3 runs 16 residues. The CDR3 loop reads CASSSKQAFLYYEQYF. The CDR3 bases are TGCGCCAGCAGTTCGAAACAGGCGTTTCTTTACTACGAGCAGTACTTC.

The gene calls are TRBV4-1 and TRBJ1-2; 9 bases fit TRBD1. The germline V gene has CDR1 MGHRA and CDR2 YSYEKL. The CDR3 loop spans 15 amino acids. V shed 4 bases, J shed 8 bases, and the junction held 11 bases outside the gene matches. CDR3 in DNA: TGCGCCAGCAGCCCACGGGACAGGGTCTTGGAGGGCTACACCTTC. Protein: CASSPRDRVLEGYTF.

The chain couples TRBV7-6 to TRBJ2-3, with 8 bases matching TRBD1. The CDR3 runs to 14 residues. Germline lookup yields CDR1 SGHVS and CDR2 FNYEAQ. The J segment lost 8 bases and the V segment lost 5 bases, leaving 9 bases of the junction unmatched. The DNA of the CDR3 is TGTGCCAGCAGCCAGACAGGGGAGGATGGTACGCAGTATTTT. This sequence encodes CASSQTGEDGTQYF.

The chain is built from TRBV9 and TRBJ1-1; TRBD1 is a possible D gene (6 bases). This CDR3 has 13 amino acids. V was clipped by 4 bases and J by 10 bases, with 17 bases between them. From germline, CDR1 is SGDLS and CDR2 YYNGEE. CDR3 loop: CASSPAEGGGAFF. For the CDR3, the DNA is TGTGCCAGCAGCCCAGCGGAGGGGGGGGGAGCTTTCTTT.

This clone has a single count. The chain joins TRBV11-2 to TRBJ1-2, with a possible D match to TRBD1 (5 bases). Deletions cut 0 bases from V and 8 bases from J, with 7 bases between. The CDR3 has 12 amino acids. Germline CDR1 SGHAT, CDR2 FQNNGV. The CDR3 sequence: CASSLEGAGYTF. For the CDR3, the DNA is TGTGCCAGCAGCTTAGAAGGGGCAGGCTACACCTTC. Looking up the rest from reference TRBV11-2 and TRBJ1-2 gives the full variable domain: EAGVAQSPRYKIIEKRQSVAFWCNPISGHATLYWYQQILGQGPKLLIQFQNNGVVDDSQLPKDRFSAERLKGVDSTLKIQPAKLEDSAVYLCASSLEGAGYTFGSGTRLTVV.

V and J are TRBV27 and TRBJ2-1; D gene uncertain. CDR1 and CDR2 from the germline V gene are MNHEY and SMNVEV (reference sequence). Trimming left V 3 bases short and J 0 bases short, with 9 bases between. The length of the CDR3 is 15 residues. CDR3 region: CASSLITSSYNEQFF. The CDR3 DNA follows: TGTGCCAGCAGTTTGATCACGAGCTCCTACAATGAGCAGTTCTTC.

The V gene is TRBV19, the J gene TRBJ1-6; 9 nucleotides agree with TRBD1. This CDR3 region has 15 residues. With V trimmed by 2 bases and J by 13 bases, 9 bases remained unmatched. CDR1 is LNHDA and CDR2 is SQIVND in the germline V gene (reference sequence). The CDR3 region has the DNA TGTGCCAGTAGTATACGAGGGACAGGGATGGCTCCCCTCCACTTT. It specifies CASSIRGTGMAPLHF.

V usage is TRBV20-1 and J usage is TRBJ1-5; TRBD1 matches at 7 bases. This CDR3 is built from 13 residues. V trimming: 3 bases; J trimming: 7 bases; junction bases outside the gene matches: 6. From germline, CDR1 is DFQATT and CDR2 SNEGSKA (reference sequence). Here the CDR3 DNA reads TGCAGTGCTAGTCCAGGGGGACGGCAGCCCCAGCATTTT. Its protein is CSASPGGRQPQHF.

The genes are TRBV9 and TRBJ2-1; 7 positions match TRBD1. With V trimmed by 7 bases and J by 5 bases, 3 bases remained unmatched. CDR1 and CDR2 (germline): SGDLS, YYNGEE. The CDR3 loop spans 12 amino acids. The CDR3 reads CASGDSHNEQFF. DNA for the CDR3: TGTGCCAGCGGGGACAGCCACAATGAGCAGTTCTTC.

The rearrangement links TRBV4-2 to TRBJ2-3; 9 bases align to TRBD2. Germline CDR1 LGHNA, CDR2 YNFKEQ. With 5 bases clipped from V and 2 bases from J, the junction kept 11 bases outside the gene matches. This CDR3 is built from 17 residues. The CDR3 here is CASSGRGWTSATDTQYF. CDR3 coding DNA: TGTGCCAGCAGCGGGCGGGGCTGGACTAGCGCCACAGATACGCAGTATTTT.

The rearrangement links TRBV5-1 to TRBJ2-5, with 10 positions matching TRBD2. V lost 0 bases to trimming and J lost 10 bases; unmatched junction nucleotides: 6. Germline assignment: CDR1 SGHRS and CDR2 YFSETQ. The CDR3 spans 14 residues. Here the CDR3 DNA reads TGCGCCAGCAGCTTGGAGGCTAGCGGGAGTTTCCAGTACTTC. Its translation: CASSLEASGSFQYF.

This chain links TRBV19 with TRBJ2-5; D gene uncertain. V was shortened by 5 bases and J by 2 bases, with 18 bases between the two germline ends. Per germline, CDR1 LNHDA and CDR2 SQIVND (reference sequence). This CDR3 is built from 16 residues. CDR3 in DNA: TGTGCCAGTAGTCTCGATACAAAATCATATCAAGAGACCCAGTACTTC. Its translation is CASSLDTKSYQETQYF.

CDR3 DNA: TGTGCCAGTAGTATAGCTGCAGGAGGGGACTATGGCTACACCTTC. Translating it yields CASSIAAGGDYGYTF. The rearrangement uses TRBV19 and TRBJ1-2; possibly TRBD1 for D (5 bases). The CDR3 loop spans 15 amino acids. CDR1 and CDR2 (germline): LNHDA, SQIVND (reference sequence). Trimming left V 1 base short and J 3 bases short, with 12 bases between.

V usage is TRBV10-2 and J usage is TRBJ2-2, with TRBD2 matching over 9 bases. The CDR3 runs 15 residues. Per the germline V gene, CDR1 is WSHSY and CDR2 is SAAADI. Trimming took 2 bases from V and 5 from J; bases not matched to a gene: 3. In DNA, the CDR3 is TGCGCCAGCAGTGAGGGGACTAGCTGGACCGGGGAGCTGTTTTTT. Translation gives CASSEGTSWTGELFF.

This rearrangement joins TRBV28 to TRBJ2-1; 7 bases are shared with TRBD2. CDR3 length equals 14 residues. Germline V gives CDR1 MDHEN, CDR2 SYDVKM. J was trimmed by 0 bases and V by 8 bases; bases with no gene match: 4. CDR3 in amino acids: CASRPGGSYNEQFF. For the CDR3, the DNA is TGTGCCAGCCGCCCGGGGGGCTCCTACAATGAGCAGTTCTTC.

This clone was detected only a few times. The V call is TRBV10-3, the J call TRBJ1-4; D call uncertain. CDR1 and CDR2 (germline): ENHRY, SYGVKD. This CDR3 has 14 amino acids. Trimming removed 3 bases at V and 7 bases at J, with 12 bases between. CDR3 amino acids: CAISDVSNGEKLFF. DNA of the CDR3: TGTGCCATCAGTGATGTATCGAACGGTGAAAAACTGTTTTTT.

The genes are TRBV5-5 and TRBJ2-3; 7 bases match TRBD2. This CDR3 spans 15 amino acids. Germline lookup yields CDR1 SGHKS and CDR2 YYEKEE (reference sequence). The ends lost 0 bases at V and 4 bases at J; junction bases unmatched: 5. The CDR3 reads CASSLGTRISDTQYF. In DNA form, the CDR3 reads TGTGCCAGCAGCTTGGGGACTAGGATATCAGATACGCAGTATTTT. The whole variable domain, filled in from reference TRBV5-5 and TRBJ2-3, reads DAGVTQSPTHLIKTRGQQVTLRCSPISGHKSVSWYQQVLGQGPQFIFQYYEKEERGRGNFPDRFSARQFPNYSSELNVNALLLGDSALYLCASSLGTRISDTQYFGPGTRLTVL.

The chain joins TRBV6-5 to TRBJ1-6; D unclear. The CDR3 runs 14 residues. Germline V gives CDR1 MNHEY, CDR2 SVGAGI. V lost 7 bases and J lost 10, with 17 bases in between. The CDR3 sequence: CASKTRDFRSPLHF. In DNA form, the CDR3 reads TGTGCCAGCAAAACCCGGGATTTTCGGTCACCCCTCCACTTT.